Included here is one TCR beta chain sequence, with context. This sample was taken from a study of T cell responses to AZD1222 COVID-19 vaccine. Germline V CDR1 and CDR2: ENHRY, SYGVKD. CDR3 length: 15 amino acids. V lost 6 bases, J lost 1 base, and 3 bases stayed unmatched. The protocol was immunoSEQ multiplex PCR, while the TCRdb copy is restricted to in-frame clones and leaves out a portion. Among 200,000 or so clones, under 95% were seen once, and the ten largest hold 1%. Material: peripheral blood, obtained 28 days after the second AZD1222 dose. The clonotype was recovered from an adult who received the AZD1222 COVID-19 vaccine. The rearrangement joins TRBV10-3 to TRBJ2-3; 11 positions match TRBD2. The CDR3 here is CAIRAGLAGTDTQYF. The CDR3 bases are TGTGCCATCAGGGCGGGACTAGCGGGCACAGATACGCAGTATTTT.